This TCR beta chain originates from a study of Ad26.COV2.S vaccination and SARS-CoV-2 variants (dated by TCRdb to the early 2020s). Background on the whole study: Vaccine-arm donors came from COV1001, a multicentre, randomized, double-blind, placebo-controlled phase I-IIa trial of Ad26.COV2.S in healthy adults. Blinding of investigators to trial group allocation was maintained during experiments and outcome assessment. A total of 32 samples were included in the TCR-sequenced set, comprising approximately 20 Ad26.COV2.S vaccine recipients, 5 placebo recipients and 8 SARS-CoV-2 convalescent individuals. The specificity and breadth of SARS-CoV-2-reactive T cell receptors after Ad26.COV2.S vaccination were assessed by TCRbeta repertoire sequencing. Trial participants were randomized into five groups of five, in which low-dose or high-dose Ad26.COV2.S was given once or twice, or placebo was given on both occasions. Ad26.COV2.S was administered intramuscularly at 5 x 10^10 or 1 x 10^11 viral particles, either as a single shot or as two shots given 56 days apart. Overall study results and their limits: The study was not powered for comparison of responses between vaccine doses or regimens. Higher spike-specific TCR breadth was observed in Ad26.COV2.S recipients than in placebo recipients (P = 0.0014). The authors noted that total T cell responses may have been underestimated by the TCR breadth and depth analyses. After vaccination, substantial breadth of spike-specific CD8+ and CD4+ T cell responses was reported. Non-spike TCR breadth was comparable between vaccine and placebo recipients, consistent with the vaccine containing only spike.

The immunoSEQ Assay was the method used to sequence TCRbeta CDR3 regions. After extraction, genomic DNA underwent amplification by bias-controlled multiplex PCR, followed by high-throughput sequencing. The authors processed their data as follows. Collapsing and filtering of sequences were performed to quantify the absolute abundance of each unique TCRbeta CDR3 region. T cell fraction was estimated by normalizing TCRbeta template counts to usable DNA, which was measured by amplifying reference genes present in all nucleated cells. Repertoire TCRs were annotated as SARS-CoV-2-specific by exact matching of V gene, CDR3 amino acid sequence and J gene to a known reactive TCR set. The reference SARS-CoV-2 TCR set came from MIRA and was filtered for enrichment in COVID-19-positive ImmuneCODE repertoires, removing public or cross-reactive TCRs. Drawing on the MIRA antigens, annotated TCRs were analysed further at the level of specific ORF or position within ORF. Breadth was defined as the number of annotated unique rearrangements divided by the total number of unique productive rearrangements, and depth was defined as the summed frequency of the annotated unique rearrangements. Two-sided Wilcoxon rank-sum tests were used to compare TCR breadth between groups. The immuneACCESS repertoire file appears here via TCRdb, limited to in-frame rearrangements. These files lack a portion of the clones; in checked studies, under half of the deficit traces to unresolved V genes, and the cause of the others is not known. The DNA gave D and trimming, while V, J and clone size come from that table. The sample table contains about 400,000 clones; only one count was recorded for roughly 90% of them. The top ten clonotypes cover under 2% of the sample.

The intended sense of this specimen's treatment or condition label: some 19 received Ad26.COV2.S at low or high dose, single or two shots; about five received placebo; per-sample allocation not given. Repertoires of vaccine and placebo recipients were sequenced from samples collected on day 63 after the first injection. In Cohort 1b, 25 or so adults aged 18-55 years were enrolled at a single site in Boston, USA, between 29 July and 7 August 2020. Ad26.COV2.S was a replication-incompetent adenovirus type 26 vector expressing a prefusion-stabilized SARS-CoV-2 spike protein from the original Wuhan strain. Notes on this clone: Its antigen remains unidentified. Nothing much larger sits one base from this clone, and base qualities are not available.

This TCR was recovered from a person aged 18-65 years who received the Ad26.COV2.S COVID-19 vaccine or a placebo. The material was peripheral blood, obtained in a trial of Ad26.COV2.S vaccine versus placebo.

DNA sequence: TGTGCCAGCAGCCCAGCGTACAGCACAGATACGCAGTATTTT. Its amino acids are CASSPAYSTDTQYF. Recombination linked TRBV3-1 (or the pseudogene TRBV3-2) to TRBJ2-3; the D gene cannot be named for sure. The CDR3 has 14 amino acids, counting the end cysteine and phenylalanine. The kept DNA is CDR3 alone, 42 bases in frame from the first base. The CDR1 and CDR2 encoded by the germline V gene (reference sequence) are LGHDT and YNNKEL. Cut back by 4 bases and 0 bases, the V and J ends lie 8 bases apart.